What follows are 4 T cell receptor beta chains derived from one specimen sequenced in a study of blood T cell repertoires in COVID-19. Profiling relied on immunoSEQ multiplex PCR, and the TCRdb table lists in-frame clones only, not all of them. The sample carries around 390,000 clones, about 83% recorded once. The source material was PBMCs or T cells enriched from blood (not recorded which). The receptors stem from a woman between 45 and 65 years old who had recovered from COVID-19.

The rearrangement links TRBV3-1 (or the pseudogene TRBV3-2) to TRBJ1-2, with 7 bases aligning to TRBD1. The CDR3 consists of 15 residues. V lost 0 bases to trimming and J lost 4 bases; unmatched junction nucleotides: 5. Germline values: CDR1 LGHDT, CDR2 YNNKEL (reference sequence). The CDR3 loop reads CASSQEGQSTYGYTF. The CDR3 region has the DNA TGTGCCAGCAGCCAAGAGGGACAGTCTACCTATGGCTACACCTTC.

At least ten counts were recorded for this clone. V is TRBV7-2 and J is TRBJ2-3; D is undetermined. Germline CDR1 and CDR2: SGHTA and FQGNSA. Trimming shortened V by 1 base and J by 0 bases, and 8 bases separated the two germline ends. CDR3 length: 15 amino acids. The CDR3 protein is CASSLGVASTDTQYF. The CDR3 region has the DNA TGTGCCAGCAGCTTAGGAGTAGCTAGCACAGATACGCAGTATTTT.

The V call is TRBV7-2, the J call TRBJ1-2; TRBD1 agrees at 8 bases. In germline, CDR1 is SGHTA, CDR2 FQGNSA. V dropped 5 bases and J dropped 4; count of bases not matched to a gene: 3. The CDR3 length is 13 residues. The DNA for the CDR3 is TGTGCCAGCAGCCCGGGACAGGCCTATGGCTACACCTTC. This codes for CASSPGQAYGYTF. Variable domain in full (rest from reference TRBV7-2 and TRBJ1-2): GAGVSQSPSNKVTEKGKDVELRCDPISGHTALYWYRQSLGQGLEFLIYFQGNSAPDKSGLPSDRFSAERTGGSVSTLTIQRTQQEDSAVYLCASSPGQAYGYTFGSGTRLTVV.

This CDR3 reads CAISDEFRDEQFF. In nucleotides, the CDR3 is TGTGCCATCAGTGACGAGTTCCGGGATGAGCAGTTCTTC. This chain links TRBV10-3 with TRBJ2-1; D remains ambiguous. Germline CDR1 ENHRY, CDR2 SYGVKD. The V gene lost 3 bases and the J gene lost 8 bases, with 11 bases spanning the gap. The CDR3 contains 13 residues.